This TCR beta chain derives from a study of CD8 T cells in Susac syndrome. Random hexamers were used to reverse transcribe an amount of roughly 0.45 to 1 ug RNA. TCR beta CDR3 was amplified by immunoSEQ covering 54 Vbeta and 13 Jbeta. TCRdb processed the immunoSEQ multiplex PCR reads anew with MiXCR; each CDR3 protein has one entry. The data show a few hundred thousand distinct CDR3 sequences, 85% to 95% seen once. CD8+ and CD4+ T cells circulating in blood were sequenced for TCR beta. Germline-derived CDR1 and CDR2 are KGHSH and LQKENI. Trimming shortened V by 3 bases and J by 2 bases, and 14 bases separated the two germline ends. The CDR3 runs 16 residues.

V gene TRBV18 combines with J gene TRBJ2-1, with D perhaps TRBD2 (5 bases). The origin of this receptor is a human donor with multiple sclerosis. Sequencing was done on a sample of CD4+ T cells from PBMCs. CDR3 in amino acids: CASSPNGRRTYNEQFF. As DNA, the CDR3 is TGTGCCAGCTCACCCAACGGACGGAGGACCTACAATGAGCAGTTCTTC.